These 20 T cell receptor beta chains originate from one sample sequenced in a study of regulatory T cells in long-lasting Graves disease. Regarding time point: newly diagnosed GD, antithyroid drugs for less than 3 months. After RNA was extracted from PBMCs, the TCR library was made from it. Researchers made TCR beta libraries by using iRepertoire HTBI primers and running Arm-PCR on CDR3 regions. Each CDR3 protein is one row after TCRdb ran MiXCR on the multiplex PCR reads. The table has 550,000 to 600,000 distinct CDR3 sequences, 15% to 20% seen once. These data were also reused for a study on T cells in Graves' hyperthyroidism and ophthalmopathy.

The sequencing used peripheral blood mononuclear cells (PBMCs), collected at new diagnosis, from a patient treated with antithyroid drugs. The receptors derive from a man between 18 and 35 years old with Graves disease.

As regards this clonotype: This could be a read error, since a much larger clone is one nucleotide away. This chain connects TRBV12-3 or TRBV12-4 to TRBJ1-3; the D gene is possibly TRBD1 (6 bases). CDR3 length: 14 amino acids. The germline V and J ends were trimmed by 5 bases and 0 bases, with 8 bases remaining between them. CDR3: CASSQGSSGNTIYF. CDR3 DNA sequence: TGTGCCAGCAGTCAGGGGAGCTCTGGAAACACCATATATTTT.

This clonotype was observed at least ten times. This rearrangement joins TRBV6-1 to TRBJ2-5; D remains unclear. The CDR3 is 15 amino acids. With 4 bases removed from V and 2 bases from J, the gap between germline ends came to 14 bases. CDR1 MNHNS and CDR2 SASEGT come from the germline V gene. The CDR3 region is CASSAINKQQETQYF. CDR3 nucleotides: TGTGCCAGCAGTGCCATAAACAAACAACAAGAGACCCAGTACTTC.

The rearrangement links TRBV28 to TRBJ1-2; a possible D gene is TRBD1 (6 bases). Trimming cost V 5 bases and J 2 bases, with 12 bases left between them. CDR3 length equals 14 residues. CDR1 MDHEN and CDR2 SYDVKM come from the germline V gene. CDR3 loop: CASSPFTGNYGYTF. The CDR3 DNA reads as TGTGCCAGCAGTCCTTTTACAGGGAACTATGGCTACACCTTC.

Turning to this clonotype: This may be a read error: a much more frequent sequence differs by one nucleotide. CDR3 nucleotides: TGTGCCAGCAGTTTTCCGGGCTTGAACACTAAAGCTTTCTTT. Translating gives CASSFPGLNTKAFF. This rearrangement joins TRBV28 to TRBJ1-1, with unresolved D. CDR3 length equals 14 residues. The germline V gene has CDR1 MDHEN and CDR2 SYDVKM.

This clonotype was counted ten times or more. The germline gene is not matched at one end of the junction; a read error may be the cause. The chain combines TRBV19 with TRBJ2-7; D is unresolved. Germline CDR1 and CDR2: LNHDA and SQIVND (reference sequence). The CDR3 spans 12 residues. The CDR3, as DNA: TGCGCCAGCAGCATCGGACCGTACGAGCAGTACTTC. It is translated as CASSIGPYEQYF.

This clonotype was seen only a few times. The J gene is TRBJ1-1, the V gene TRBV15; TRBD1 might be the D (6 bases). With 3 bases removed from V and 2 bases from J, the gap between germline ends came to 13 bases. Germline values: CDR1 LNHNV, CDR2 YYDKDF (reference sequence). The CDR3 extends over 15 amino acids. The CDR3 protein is CATSRITTGNTEAFF. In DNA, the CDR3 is TGTGCCACCAGCAGGATAACGACAGGAAACACTGAAGCTTTCTTT.

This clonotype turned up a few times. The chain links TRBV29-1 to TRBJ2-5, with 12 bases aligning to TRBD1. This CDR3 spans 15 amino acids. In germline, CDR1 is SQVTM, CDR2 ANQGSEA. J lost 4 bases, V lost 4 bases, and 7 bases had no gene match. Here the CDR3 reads CSVARDRGRGETQYF. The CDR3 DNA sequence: TGCAGCGTTGCCCGGGACAGGGGGCGAGGAGAGACCCAGTACTTC.

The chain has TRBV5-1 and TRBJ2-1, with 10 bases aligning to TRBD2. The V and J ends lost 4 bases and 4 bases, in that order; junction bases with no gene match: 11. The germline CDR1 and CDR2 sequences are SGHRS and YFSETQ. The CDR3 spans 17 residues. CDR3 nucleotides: TGCGCCAGCAGCACCGACCCTAGCGGGGGAAATTACAATGAGCAGTTCTTC. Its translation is CASSTDPSGGNYNEQFF.

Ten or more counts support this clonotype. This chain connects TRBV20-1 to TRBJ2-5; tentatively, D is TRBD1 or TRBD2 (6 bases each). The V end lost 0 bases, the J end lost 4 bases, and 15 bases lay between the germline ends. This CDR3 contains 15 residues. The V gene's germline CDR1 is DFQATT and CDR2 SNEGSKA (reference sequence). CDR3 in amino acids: CSARETGGPGETQYF. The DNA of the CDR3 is TGCAGTGCTAGAGAGACTGGGGGGCCTGGAGAGACCCAGTACTTC.

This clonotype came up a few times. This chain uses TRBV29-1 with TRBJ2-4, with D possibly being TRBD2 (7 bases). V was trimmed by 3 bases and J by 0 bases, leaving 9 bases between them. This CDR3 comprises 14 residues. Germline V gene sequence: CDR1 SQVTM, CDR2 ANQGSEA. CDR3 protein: CSVEGGLAKNIQYF. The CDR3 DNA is TGCAGCGTTGAGGGGGGGCTAGCCAAAAACATTCAGTACTTC. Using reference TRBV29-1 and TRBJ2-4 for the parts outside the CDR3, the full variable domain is SAVISQKPSRDICQRGTSLTIQCQVDSQVTMMFWYRQQPGQSLTLIATANQGSEATYESGFVIDKFPISRPNLTFSTLTVSNMSPEDSSIYLCSVEGGLAKNIQYFGAGTRLSVL.

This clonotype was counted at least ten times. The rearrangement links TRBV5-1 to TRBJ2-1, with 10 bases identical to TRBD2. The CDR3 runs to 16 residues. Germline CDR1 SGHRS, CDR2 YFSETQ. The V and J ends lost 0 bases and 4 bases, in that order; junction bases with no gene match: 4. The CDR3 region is CASSLESLAGYNEQFF. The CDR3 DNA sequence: TGCGCCAGCAGCTTGGAGTCACTAGCGGGATACAATGAGCAGTTCTTC.

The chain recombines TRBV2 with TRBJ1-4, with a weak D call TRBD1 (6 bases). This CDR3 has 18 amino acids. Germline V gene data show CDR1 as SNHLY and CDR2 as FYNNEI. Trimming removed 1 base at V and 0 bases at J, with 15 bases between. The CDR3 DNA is TGTGCCAGCAGTGAAGGATGGAGAGGGGGTGCAACTAATGAAAAACTGTTTTTT. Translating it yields CASSEGWRGGATNEKLFF. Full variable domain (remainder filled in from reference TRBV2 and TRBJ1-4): EPEVTQTPSHQVTQMGQEVILRCVPISNHLYFYWYRQILGQKVEFLVSFYNNEISEKSEIFDDQFSVERPDGSNFTLKIRSTKLEDSAMYFCASSEGWRGGATNEKLFFGSGTQLSVL.

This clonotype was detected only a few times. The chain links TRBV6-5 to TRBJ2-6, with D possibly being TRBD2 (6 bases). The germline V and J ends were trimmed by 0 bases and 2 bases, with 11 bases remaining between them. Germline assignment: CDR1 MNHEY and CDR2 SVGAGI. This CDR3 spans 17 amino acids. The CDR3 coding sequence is TGTGCCAGCAGTTACTCCCCCTTAGCGGCTGGGGCCAACGTCCTGACTTTC. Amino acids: CASSYSPLAAGANVLTF.

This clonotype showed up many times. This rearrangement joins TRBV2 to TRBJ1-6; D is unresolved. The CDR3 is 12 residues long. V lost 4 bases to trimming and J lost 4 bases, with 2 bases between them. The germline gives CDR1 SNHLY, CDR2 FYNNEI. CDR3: CASSGYNSPLHF. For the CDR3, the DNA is TGTGCCAGCAGTGGGTATAATTCACCCCTCCACTTT.

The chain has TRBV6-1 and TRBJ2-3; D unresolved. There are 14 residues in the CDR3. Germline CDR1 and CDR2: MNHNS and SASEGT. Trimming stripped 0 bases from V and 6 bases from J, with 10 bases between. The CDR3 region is CASSEASGSDTQYF. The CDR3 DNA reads TGTGCCAGCAGTGAAGCTTCGGGTTCCGATACGCAGTATTTT.

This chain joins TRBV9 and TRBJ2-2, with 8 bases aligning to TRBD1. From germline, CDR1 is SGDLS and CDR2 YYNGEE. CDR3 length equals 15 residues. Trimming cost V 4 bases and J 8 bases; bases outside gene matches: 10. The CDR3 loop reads CASSPTDRARGELFF. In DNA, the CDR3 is TGTGCCAGCAGCCCAACGGACAGGGCGAGGGGGGAGCTGTTTTTT.

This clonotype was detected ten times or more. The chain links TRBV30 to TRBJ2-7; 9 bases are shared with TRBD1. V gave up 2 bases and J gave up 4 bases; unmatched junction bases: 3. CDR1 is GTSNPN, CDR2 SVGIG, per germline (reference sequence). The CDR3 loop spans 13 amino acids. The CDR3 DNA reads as TGTGCCTGGAGTACAGGGGGCGTATACGAGCAGTACTTC. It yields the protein CAWSTGGVYEQYF.

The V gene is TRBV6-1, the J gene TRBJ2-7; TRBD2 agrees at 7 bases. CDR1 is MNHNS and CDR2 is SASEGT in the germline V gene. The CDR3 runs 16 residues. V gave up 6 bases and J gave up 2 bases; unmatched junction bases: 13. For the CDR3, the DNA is TGTGCCAGCAGGCCTACTACTAGCGAGAACCCCTACGAGCAGTACTTC. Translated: CASRPTTSENPYEQYF.

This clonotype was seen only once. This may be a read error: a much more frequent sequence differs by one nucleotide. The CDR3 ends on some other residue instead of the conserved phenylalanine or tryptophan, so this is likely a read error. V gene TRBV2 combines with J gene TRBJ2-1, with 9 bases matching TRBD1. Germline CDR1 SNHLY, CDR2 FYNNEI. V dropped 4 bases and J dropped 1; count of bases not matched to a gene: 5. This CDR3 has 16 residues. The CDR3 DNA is TGTGCCAGCAGTGGGACAGGGGTAGCATCCTACAATGAGCAGTTCTCC. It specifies CASSGTGVASYNEQFS.

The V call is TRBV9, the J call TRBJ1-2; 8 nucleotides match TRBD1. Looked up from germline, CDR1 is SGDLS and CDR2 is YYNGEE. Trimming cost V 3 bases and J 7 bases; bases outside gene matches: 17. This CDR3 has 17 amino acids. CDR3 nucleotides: TGTGCCAGCAGCGCGGGGGGGACAGGCGCTTCACAAGGTGGCTACACCTTC. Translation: CASSAGGTGASQGGYTF.